The 10 T cell receptor beta chains below were found in one sample sequenced in a study of blood T cell repertoires in COVID-19. The repertoire was sequenced with immunoSEQ multiplex PCR; TCRdb's copy has only in-frame clones and lacks some. The sample includes about 120,000 clones, roughly 85% of them seen just once. The sequenced sample consisted of peripheral blood. Receptors were obtained from a man older than 75 with acute or convalescent COVID-19.

This CDR3 reads CASSQDRTVQETQYF. CDR3 coding DNA: TGTGCCAGCAGCCAAGATAGGACAGTCCAAGAGACCCAGTACTTC. The rearrangement links TRBV4-2 to TRBJ2-5, with D possibly TRBD1 on 6 matching bases. V was shortened by 0 bases and J by 1 base, with 9 bases between the two germline ends. Germline V gene data show CDR1 as LGHNA and CDR2 as YNFKEQ. The CDR3 contains 15 residues.

The DNA of the CDR3 is TGTGCCAGCAGTTTCACAGGGGTGGGTAGCAATCAGCCCCAGCATTTT. Translation gives CASSFTGVGSNQPQHF. The chain recombines TRBV27 with TRBJ1-5; TRBD1 matches at 7 bases. CDR3 length equals 16 residues. V was clipped by 3 bases and J by 0 bases; unmatched bases: 5. CDR1 MNHEY and CDR2 SMNVEV come from the germline V gene (reference sequence).

The CDR3 nucleotides are TGTGCCAGCCGGGGGGTTTCGGAAGCTTTCTTT. It is translated as CASRGVSEAFF. The chain couples TRBV19 to TRBJ1-1; D may be TRBD1 (5 bases). V shed 9 bases and J shed 8 bases, with 13 bases lying between them. The CDR3 is 11 residues long. Looked up from germline, CDR1 is LNHDA and CDR2 is SQIVND (reference sequence).

The gene calls are TRBV11-2 and TRBJ1-5, with a tentative D call TRBD1 (5 bases). V was shortened by 8 bases and J by 6 bases, with 14 bases between the two germline ends. The CDR3 spans 13 residues. The germline gives CDR1 SGHAT, CDR2 FQNNGV. CDR3 amino acids: CASGAGGGQPQHF. The CDR3 coding sequence is TGTGCCAGCGGAGCGGGGGGGGGTCAGCCCCAGCATTTT.

The chain couples TRBV30 to TRBJ2-5, with TRBD1 as a possible D gene (6 bases). Deletions cut 3 bases from V and 2 bases from J, with 19 bases between. The germline V gene has CDR1 GTSNPN and CDR2 SVGIG (reference sequence). There are 16 residues in the CDR3. The CDR3 reads CAWRAPGADRQETQYF. The CDR3 bases are TGTGCCTGGAGGGCCCCAGGGGCAGATAGACAAGAGACCCAGTACTTC.

The rearrangement links TRBV24-1 to TRBJ1-5, with TRBD1 matching 11 bases. Germline V lookup: CDR1 KGHDR, CDR2 SFDVKD. This CDR3 is 15 amino acids long. The V and J ends lost 3 bases and 5 bases, in that order; junction bases with no gene match: 2. DNA of the CDR3: TGTGCCACCAGTGATGGGACAGGGGGGCATCAGCCCCAGCATTTT. Protein sequence: CATSDGTGGHQPQHF.

The rearrangement uses TRBV24-1 and TRBJ2-6, with D perhaps matching TRBD1 (7 bases). V was cut by 6 bases and J by 0 bases, with 14 bases left in between. The germline CDR1 and CDR2 sequences are KGHDR and SFDVKD. This CDR3 contains 17 residues. The CDR3: CATSSGDSISGANVLTF. CDR3 sequence (DNA): TGTGCCACCAGTTCGGGGGACAGCATCTCTGGGGCCAACGTCCTGACTTTC.

The V gene is TRBV9, the J gene TRBJ1-2, with 11 bases identical to TRBD1. The J segment lost 5 bases and the V segment lost 1 base, leaving 7 bases of the junction unmatched. Looked up from germline, CDR1 is SGDLS and CDR2 is YYNGEE. The CDR3 is 16 amino acids. The DNA of the CDR3 is TGTGCCAGCAGCGTAAGAAACGGGGACAGGGGGTATGGCTACACCTTC. This translates into CASSVRNGDRGYGYTF.

The table lists this clone with a few counts. The rearrangement uses TRBV6-2 or TRBV6-3 and TRBJ2-3, with D perhaps TRBD2 (6 bases). V dropped 2 bases and J dropped 3 bases, with 9 bases sitting between them. This CDR3 spans 14 amino acids. Germline V gives CDR1 MNHEY, CDR2 SVGEGT. CDR3 bases: TGTGCCAGCAGTTACCTCGGGAGAACAGATACGCAGTATTTT. It codes for CASSYLGRTDTQYF.

The J gene is TRBJ1-1, the V gene TRBV18; 10 nucleotides match TRBD1. Germline V lookup: CDR1 KGHSH, CDR2 LQKENI. The junction had 2 bases not matched to a gene; V was cut back by 2 bases and J by 8 bases. There are 13 residues in the CDR3. CDR3 residues: CASSPMGQGEAFF. The CDR3 nucleotides are TGTGCCAGCTCACCAATGGGACAGGGGGAAGCTTTCTTT. The variable domain in full, completed from reference TRBV18 and TRBJ1-1, reads NAGVMQNPRHLVRRRGQEARLRCSPMKGHSHVYWYRQLPEEGLKFMVYLQKENIIDESGMPKERFSAEFPKEGPSILRIQQVVRGDSAAYFCASSPMGQGEAFFGQGTRLTVV.